The text below deals with one T cell receptor (beta chain). The entry originates in a study of blood T cell repertoires in COVID-19. Study information: There were acute and convalescent COVID-19 samples, and they came from the United States, Italy and Spain. In each case, the material was cDNA or gDNA derived from T cells, B-cell-depleted T cells, or PBMCs.

The table came from immunoSEQ multiplex PCR; TCRdb's copy has only in-frame clones and leaves some out. The data show a few hundred thousand clones, with around 80% seen just once and about 2% held by the top ten. CDR1 is LNHDA and CDR2 is SQIVND in the germline V gene (reference sequence). V lost 3 bases and J 4 bases, leaving 10 bases between the germline ends. The CDR3 loop spans 13 amino acids. Material: peripheral blood. The TCR sequence derives from a man between 40 and 49 years old who had recovered from COVID-19. The rearrangement joins TRBV19 to TRBJ2-7; tentative D call: TRBD2 (5 bases). CDR3 in amino acids: CASSMARAYEQYF. For the CDR3, the DNA is TGTGCCAGTAGTATGGCGCGGGCTTACGAGCAGTACTTC.